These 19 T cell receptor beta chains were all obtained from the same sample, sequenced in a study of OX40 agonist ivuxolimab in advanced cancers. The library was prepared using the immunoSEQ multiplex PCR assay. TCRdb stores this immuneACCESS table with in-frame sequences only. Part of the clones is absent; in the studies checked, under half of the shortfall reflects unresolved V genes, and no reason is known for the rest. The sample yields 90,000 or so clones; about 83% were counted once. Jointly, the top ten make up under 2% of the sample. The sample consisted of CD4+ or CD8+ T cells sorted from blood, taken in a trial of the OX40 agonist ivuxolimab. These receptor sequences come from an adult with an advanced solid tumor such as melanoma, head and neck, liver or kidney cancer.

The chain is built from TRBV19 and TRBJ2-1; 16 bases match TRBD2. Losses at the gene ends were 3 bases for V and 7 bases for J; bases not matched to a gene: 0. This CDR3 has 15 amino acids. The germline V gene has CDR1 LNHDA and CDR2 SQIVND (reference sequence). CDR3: CASSMGLAGGNEQFF. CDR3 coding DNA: TGTGCCAGTAGTATGGGACTAGCGGGAGGGAATGAGCAGTTCTTC.

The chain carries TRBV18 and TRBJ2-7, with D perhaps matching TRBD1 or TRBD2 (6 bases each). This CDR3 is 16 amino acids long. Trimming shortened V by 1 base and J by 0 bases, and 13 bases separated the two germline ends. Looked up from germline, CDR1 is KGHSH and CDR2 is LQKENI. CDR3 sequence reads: CASSPRGAGSSYEQYF. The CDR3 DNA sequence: TGTGCCAGCTCACCACGGGGGGCCGGAAGCTCCTACGAGCAGTACTTC.

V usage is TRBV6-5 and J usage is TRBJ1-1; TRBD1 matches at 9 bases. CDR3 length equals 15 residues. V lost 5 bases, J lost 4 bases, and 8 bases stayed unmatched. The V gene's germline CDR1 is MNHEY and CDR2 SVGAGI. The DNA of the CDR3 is TGTGCCAGCAGTACCCTGGGGACAGGGTCCACTGAAGCTTTCTTT. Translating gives CASSTLGTGSTEAFF.

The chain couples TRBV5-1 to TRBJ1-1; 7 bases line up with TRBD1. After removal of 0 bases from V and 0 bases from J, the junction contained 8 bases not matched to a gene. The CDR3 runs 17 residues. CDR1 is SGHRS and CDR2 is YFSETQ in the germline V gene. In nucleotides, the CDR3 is TGCGCCAGCAGCTTGGTCCTCCGGGACAGCATGAACACTGAAGCTTTCTTT. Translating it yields CASSLVLRDSMNTEAFF.

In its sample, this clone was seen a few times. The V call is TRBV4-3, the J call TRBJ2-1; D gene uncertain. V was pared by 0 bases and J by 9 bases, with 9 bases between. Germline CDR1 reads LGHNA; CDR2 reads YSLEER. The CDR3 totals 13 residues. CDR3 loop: CASSQDWGSEQFF. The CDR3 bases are TGCGCCAGCAGCCAAGATTGGGGAAGTGAGCAGTTCTTC.

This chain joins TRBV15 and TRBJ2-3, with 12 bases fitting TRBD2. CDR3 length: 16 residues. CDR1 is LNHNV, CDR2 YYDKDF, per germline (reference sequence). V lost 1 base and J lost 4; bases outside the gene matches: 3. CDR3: CATSRAPSGGADTQYF. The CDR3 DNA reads TGTGCCACCAGCAGAGCCCCTAGCGGGGGGGCAGATACGCAGTATTTT.

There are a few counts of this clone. The CDR3 region is CASSQDDGRKETQYF. In nucleotides, the CDR3 is TGTGCCAGCAGCCAAGATGACGGGAGGAAAGAGACCCAGTACTTC. This sequence joins TRBV4-2 and TRBJ2-5; 7 nucleotides line up with TRBD2. V lost 0 bases to trimming and J lost 3 bases; unmatched junction nucleotides: 4. The CDR3 spans 15 residues. Germline V gene sequence: CDR1 LGHNA, CDR2 YNFKEQ.

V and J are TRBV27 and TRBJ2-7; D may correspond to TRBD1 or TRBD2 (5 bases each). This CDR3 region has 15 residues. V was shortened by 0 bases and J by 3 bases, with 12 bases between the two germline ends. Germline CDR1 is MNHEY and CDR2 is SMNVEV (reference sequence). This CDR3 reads CASSLSWQGVYEQYF. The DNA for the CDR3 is TGTGCCAGCAGTTTATCTTGGCAGGGAGTCTACGAGCAGTACTTC.

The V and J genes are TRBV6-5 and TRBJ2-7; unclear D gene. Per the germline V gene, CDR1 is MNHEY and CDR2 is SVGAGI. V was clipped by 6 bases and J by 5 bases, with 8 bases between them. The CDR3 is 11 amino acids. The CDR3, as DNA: TGTGCCAGCAGCCCTCGTGACGAGCAGTACTTC. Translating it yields CASSPRDEQYF.

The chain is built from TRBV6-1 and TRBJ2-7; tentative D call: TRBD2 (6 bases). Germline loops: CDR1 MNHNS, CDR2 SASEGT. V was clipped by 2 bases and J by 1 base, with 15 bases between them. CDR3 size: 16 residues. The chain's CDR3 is CASSEMSTAGSYEQYF. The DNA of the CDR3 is TGTGCCAGCAGTGAAATGAGTACAGCGGGTTCCTACGAGCAGTACTTC.

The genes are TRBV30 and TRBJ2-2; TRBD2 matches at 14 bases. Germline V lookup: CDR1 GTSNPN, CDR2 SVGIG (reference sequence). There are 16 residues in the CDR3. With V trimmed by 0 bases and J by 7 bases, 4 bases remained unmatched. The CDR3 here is CAWSVRGLAGDGELFF. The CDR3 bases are TGTGCCTGGAGTGTACGGGGACTAGCGGGGGACGGGGAGCTGTTTTTT. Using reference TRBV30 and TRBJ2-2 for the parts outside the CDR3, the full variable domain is SQTIHQWPATLVQPVGSPLSLECTVEGTSNPNLYWYRQAAGRGLQLLFYSVGIGQISSEVPQNLSASRPQDRQFILSSKKLLLSDSGFYLCAWSVRGLAGDGELFFGEGSRLTVL.

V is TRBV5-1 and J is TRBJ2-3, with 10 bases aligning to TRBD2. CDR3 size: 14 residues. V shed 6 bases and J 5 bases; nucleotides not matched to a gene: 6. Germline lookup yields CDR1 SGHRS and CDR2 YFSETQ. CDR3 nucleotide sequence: TGCGCCAGCAAGAGCGGGGGGGCTAAAGATACGCAGTATTTT. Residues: CASKSGGAKDTQYF.

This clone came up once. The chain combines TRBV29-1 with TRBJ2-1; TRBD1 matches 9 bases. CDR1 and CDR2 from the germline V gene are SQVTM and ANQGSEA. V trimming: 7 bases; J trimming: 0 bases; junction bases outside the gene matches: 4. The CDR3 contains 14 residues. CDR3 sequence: CSGGQGSSYNEQFF. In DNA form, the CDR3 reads TGCAGCGGTGGACAGGGGAGCTCCTACAATGAGCAGTTCTTC.

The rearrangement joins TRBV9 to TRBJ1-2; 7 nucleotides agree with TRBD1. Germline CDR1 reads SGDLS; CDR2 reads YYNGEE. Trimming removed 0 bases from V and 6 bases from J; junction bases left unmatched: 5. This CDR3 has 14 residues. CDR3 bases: TGTGCCAGCAGCGTAGGGCAGGGGGAAAATGGCTACACCTTC. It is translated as CASSVGQGENGYTF. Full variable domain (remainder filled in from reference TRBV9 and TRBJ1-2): DSGVTQTPKHLITATGQRVTLRCSPRSGDLSVYWYQQSLDQGLQFLIQYYNGEERAKGNILERFSAQQFPDLHSELNLSSLELGDSALYFCASSVGQGENGYTFGSGTRLTVV.

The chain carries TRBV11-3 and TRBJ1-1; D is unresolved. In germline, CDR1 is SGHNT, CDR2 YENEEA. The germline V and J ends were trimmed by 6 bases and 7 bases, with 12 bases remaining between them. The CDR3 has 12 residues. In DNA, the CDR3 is TGTGCCAGCAGTAAAGAAGGCGTTGAAGCTTTCTTT. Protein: CASSKEGVEAFF.

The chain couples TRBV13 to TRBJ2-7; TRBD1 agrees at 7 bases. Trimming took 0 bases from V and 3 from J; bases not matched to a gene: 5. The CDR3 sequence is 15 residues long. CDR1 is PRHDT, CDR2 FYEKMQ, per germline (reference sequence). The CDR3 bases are TGTGCCAGCAGCTTAGGTGACAGGGTCTACTACGAGCAGTACTTC. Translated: CASSLGDRVYYEQYF.

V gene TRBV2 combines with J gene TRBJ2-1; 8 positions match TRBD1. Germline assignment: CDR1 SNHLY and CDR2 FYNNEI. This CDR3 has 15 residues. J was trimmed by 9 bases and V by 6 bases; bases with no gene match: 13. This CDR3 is CASRKGGQETSEQFF. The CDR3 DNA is TGTGCCAGCAGAAAAGGGGGACAGGAGACTAGTGAGCAGTTCTTC.

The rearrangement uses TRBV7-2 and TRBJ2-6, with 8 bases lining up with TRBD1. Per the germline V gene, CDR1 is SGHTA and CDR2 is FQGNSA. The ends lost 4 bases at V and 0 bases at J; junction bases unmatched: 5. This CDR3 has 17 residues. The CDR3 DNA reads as TGTGCCAGCAGCTCGACAGGGGTCCTCTCTGGGGCCAACGTCCTGACTTTC. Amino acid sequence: CASSSTGVLSGANVLTF.

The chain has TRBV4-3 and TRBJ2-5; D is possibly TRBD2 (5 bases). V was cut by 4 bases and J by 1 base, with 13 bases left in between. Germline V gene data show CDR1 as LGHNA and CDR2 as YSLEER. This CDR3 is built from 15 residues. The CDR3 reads CASSLGIAGQETQYF. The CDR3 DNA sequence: TGCGCCAGCAGCCTGGGTATCGCGGGCCAAGAGACCCAGTACTTC.